Detailed here is one TCR beta chain. Its antigen is currently not known. The record has no base qualities; no much larger clone is one base away. In total, 500 to 700 healthy bone marrow donors made up the cohort. At the time of sampling, all cohort members were nominally healthy, though unrecorded immune exposures were likely present. The donor was CMV seronegative and belonged to the group of around 350 seronegative cohort members. A peripheral blood sample was provided by each donor, and peripheral blood mononuclear cells were used for TCR beta sequencing. Genomic DNA was extracted from the blood cell samples with the Qiagen DNeasy Blood Extraction Kit. The record originates from a study of cytomegalovirus exposure and HLA in healthy donors (dated by TCRdb to 2016 to 2017). Notes on the research overall: In an earlier analysis of some 610 of the donors, approximately 260 Gb of sequence data and 100 million or so unique TCR beta sequences from 180 million or so T cells were reported. Roughly 300 gigabases of sequencing data and tens of millions of unique TCR sequences were included in an early release covering about 700 HLA-typed donors. Of the approximately 400 genotyped donors, around 81% fell in the genetic ancestry cluster associated with self-reported Caucasian donors. The study was designed to test whether signatures of past pathogen exposure could be identified by cataloging public T cell receptors. The study profiled the T cell repertoires of hundreds of subjects by immunosequencing and related them to cytomegalovirus serostatus. In addition to the first cohort of 650 to 750 subjects, a separate validation cohort of around 110 different subjects was used. To predict cytomegalovirus infection status, the study brought together high-throughput TCR immunosequencing, statistical association of individual TCRs with disease status, and machine learning. To study patterns of TCR occurrence, a later analysis re-analyzed previously published TCR beta repertoires from around 700 donors and added high-resolution HLA genotyping. In the later analysis, no new phenotypic data were used to find candidate immune exposures; instead, reliance was placed on TCR beta sequences and their occurrence across donors. To decide whether each TCR beta V gene segment behaved as functional or pseudogenic, an earlier analysis of nearly 600 of the donors relied on high-throughput TCR beta sequencing. Donor age, sex, ethnicity and CMV serostatus were collected together with the repertoire data. A later genetic analysis used genome-wide SNP genotypes for 398 of the 666 donors, treating that subset as a discovery cohort. All discovery cohort repertoires had been generated on a single sequencing platform. HLA typing covered class I and class II loci at four-digit resolution. The number of typed donors differed by locus: about 620-640 for A, B, C, DRB1 and DQB1; approximately 540 for DQA1; some 590 for DPA1; and 450 to 480 for DPB1. Four to six DR-DQ haplotypes were handled as single units for association and clustering, since linkage in the cohort was strong. On average, about 240,000 unique TCR beta nucleotide sequences were sequenced per donor among about 400 genotyped donors of the cohort, with roughly 20% of those sequences being non-productive.

On the study overall, not on this receptor specifically: A few of the identified cytomegalovirus-associated TCR beta chains were confirmed in vitro to be specific for cytomegalovirus antigens. Seventeen rarely observed V segments, including chromosome 9 orphons, were excluded from the earlier analysis of approximately 600 of the donors because counts were too low. Correlated functional status among segregating V segments might reflect linkage disequilibrium, but an unknown experimental factor could not be ruled out. When HLA alleles, especially DR and DQ, strongly co-occurred, attributing TCR associations to individual alleles was difficult. At a false discovery rate of 0.05, a later analysis linked around 17,000 TCR beta sequences to specific HLA alleles. Compared with the approximately 670-donor mean, donors in an Asian-associated ancestry cluster had fewer N-insertions in productive TCRs, according to a later genetic analysis. The study gave a list of 150 to 200 TCR beta chains associated with cytomegalovirus. Some IMGT-functional V segments, including TRBV6-2 and TRBV6-3, could not be told apart with the 87-base-pair reads, so those segments were excluded. In an earlier analysis of roughly 560 of the donors, most TCR beta V segments were observed in productive rearrangements about 87% or about 30% of the time, broadly matching IMGT annotations. A later genetic analysis associated a missense DCLRE1C variant with V-gene and J-gene trimming of TCR beta chains, and an independent cohort replicated the association. HLA typing was unavailable for some donors at each locus, so association tests used only the typed subset. A further reported finding was that TCR beta sequences accurately predicted the HLA-A and HLA-B alleles for most subjects in the first cohort. Immune exposure information for the cohort was limited to CMV serostatus. A later analysis found that most CMV-associated TCR beta chains appeared HLA-restricted, with HLA associations seemingly driven largely by CMV exposure. Most TCR sequences were seen in very few donors, while some public TCRs were found in many individuals. According to the authors, the approach could potentially be generalized to other disease states and immunological phenotypes. Roughly uniform sequencing depth across donors was assumed in presence/absence analyses, although this assumption may not hold. Compared with equally common non-associated chains, HLA-associated TCR beta chains in a later analysis were more clonally expanded and had lower generation probabilities. A group of highly shared sequence variants was considered likely to be a technical artifact of the sequencing pipeline. In a later analysis, the rate of TCR association differed among HLA loci, with DRB1 alleles having the most associated TCRs and HLA-C alleles having the fewest. In this cohort, only TCR beta chains were sequenced, and detectable features were limited by the absence of alpha or paired-chain data. In both the original and validation cohorts, the classifier was reported to diagnose cytomegalovirus status with high specificity and sensitivity. Several of the top co-occurrence clusters appeared to be linked to parvovirus B19, influenza, CMV and Epstein-Barr virus, according to a later analysis.

Based on the germline V gene (reference sequence), the CDR1 and CDR2 sequences are SGHNT and YYREEE. Spanning cysteine to phenylalanine, the CDR3 consists of 15 amino acids. The CDR3 DNA has 45 bases and is translated from base 1. From V the trimming removes 4 bases and from J it removes 3 bases, while the gene matches leave 6 bases of the junction unaccounted for. Library preparation used the immunoSEQ multiplex PCR assay. A mixture of 60 forward primers for TCR Vbeta segments and 13 reverse primers for TCR Jbeta segments was used in the multiplex PCR. The CDR3 region of rearranged TCR beta genes was amplified from genomic DNA by a multiplex PCR assay. Amplified TCR beta libraries were sequenced as 87-base-pair reads on the Illumina HiSeq System. In the authors' own workflow: A later analysis counted about 80 million unique TCR beta chains across the 666 repertoires, and roughly 11 million of these chains were shared by at least two donors. A nearest-neighbor algorithm error-corrected the raw reads and collapsed the reads into unique sequences, merging closely related sequences to remove PCR and sequencing errors. V, D and J gene segments were assigned by aligning CDR3 sequences to IMGT reference sequences. For a sequence to be retained, at least a six-nucleotide match to both a V gene segment and a J gene segment was required. Rearrangements were classified as productive when the CDR3 lacked stop codons and remained in frame with V and J, and all other rearrangements were classified as non-productive. CDR3 was defined by IMGT convention, running from the second conserved V-encoded cysteine to the conserved J-encoded phenylalanine. The earlier analysis of a few hundred of the donors excluded any sequence lacking an unambiguous match to a single V gene segment. An earlier analysis of about 590 of the donors classified V segments as functional when productive rearrangements were above 56.7% and as segregating when the standard deviation between donors was above 5%. To diagnose cytomegalovirus status from the catalog of TCR beta chain sequences, a statistical classification framework was built. V and J gene assignment, in a later analysis, came from comparing TCR nucleotide sequences with IMGT/GENE-DB human TR gene sequences. Using the TCRdist pipeline, a later analysis assigned CDR3 sequences along with most-parsimonious VDJ recombination scenarios. A later analysis defined each TCR beta chain by its CDR3 amino acid sequence plus V-gene family, and excluded reads lacking a unique V-gene family. In a later analysis, several hundred highly shared, low-generation-probability nucleotide sequences were removed to address suspected cross-contamination and a sequencing artifact. In a later analysis, a clonal expansion index was calculated for each public chain from normalized within-repertoire ranks of inferred template counts. In a later analysis, generation probabilities were computed using a VDJ recombination model fitted to out-of-frame rearrangements, and the results were checked against IGoR. In a later analysis, TCR-TCR, TCR-HLA and TCR-CMV co-occurrence was scored with hypergeometric tests, and a repertoire-size bias correction was applied to TCR pairs. In a later analysis, false discovery rates were estimated by permuting HLA or CMV assignments 20 times. A later analysis grouped co-occurring TCRs with DBSCAN, adding TCRdist sequence similarity when clustering within HLA-allele-positive subsets. Co-occurrence clustering excluded repertoires with fewer than 30,000 or more than 120,000 public chains, plus five with anomalous nucleotide sharing. Drawn from immuneACCESS, this table holds only the in-frame rearrangements with V and J called that TCRdb kept. Clones are partly lost; checked studies trace under half to an unresolved V gene and leave the rest unexplained. The DNA was the basis for D and trimming; V, J and clone size are from that table. The sample table contains approximately 140,000 clones; only one count was recorded for 65% to 85% of them. The ten biggest clones cover around 1.8% of the sample.

The sequenced sample consisted of PBMCs. The rearrangement joined TRBV5-4 to TRBJ2-3, and TRBD2 aligns with 9 junction nucleotides. The origin of this receptor is a woman aged 40 to 50 in good health and CMV-seronegative. The CDR3 region reads CASSLSSGVTDTQYF. The nucleotides are TGTGCCAGCAGCCTCTCTAGCGGGGTAACAGATACGCAGTATTTT.